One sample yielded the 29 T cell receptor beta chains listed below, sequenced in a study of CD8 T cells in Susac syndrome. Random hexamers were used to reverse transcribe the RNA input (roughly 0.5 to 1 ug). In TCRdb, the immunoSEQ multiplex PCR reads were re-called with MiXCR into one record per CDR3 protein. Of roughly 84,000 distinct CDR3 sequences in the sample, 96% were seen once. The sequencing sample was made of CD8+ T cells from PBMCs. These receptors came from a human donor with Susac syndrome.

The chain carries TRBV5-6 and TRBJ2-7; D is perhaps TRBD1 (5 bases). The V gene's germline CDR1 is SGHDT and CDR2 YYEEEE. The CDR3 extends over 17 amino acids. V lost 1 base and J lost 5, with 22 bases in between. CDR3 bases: TGTGCCAGCAGCTTGAGACCAGGACACCCTTTTGCCGACGAGCAGTACTTC. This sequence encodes CASSLRPGHPFADEQYF.

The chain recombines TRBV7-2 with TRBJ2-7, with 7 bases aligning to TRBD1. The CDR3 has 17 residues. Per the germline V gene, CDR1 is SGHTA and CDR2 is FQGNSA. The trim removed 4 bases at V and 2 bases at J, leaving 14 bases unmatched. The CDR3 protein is CASSSGVGTVVPYEQYF. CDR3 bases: TGTGCCAGCAGCTCAGGCGTCGGGACAGTGGTTCCCTACGAGCAGTACTTC.

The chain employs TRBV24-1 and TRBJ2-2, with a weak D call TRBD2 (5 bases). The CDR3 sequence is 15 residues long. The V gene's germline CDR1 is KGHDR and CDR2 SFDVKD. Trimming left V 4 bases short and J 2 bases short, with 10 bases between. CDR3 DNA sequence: TGTGCCACCAGTGACCGGGATTATAACACCGGGGAGCTGTTTTTT. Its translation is CATSDRDYNTGELFF.

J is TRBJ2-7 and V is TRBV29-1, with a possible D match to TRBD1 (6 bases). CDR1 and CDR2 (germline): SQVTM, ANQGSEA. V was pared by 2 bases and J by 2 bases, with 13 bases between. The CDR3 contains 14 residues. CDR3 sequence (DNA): TGCAGCGTTGAAAAGCAGGGGACCCCCTACGAGCAGTACTTC. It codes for CSVEKQGTPYEQYF.

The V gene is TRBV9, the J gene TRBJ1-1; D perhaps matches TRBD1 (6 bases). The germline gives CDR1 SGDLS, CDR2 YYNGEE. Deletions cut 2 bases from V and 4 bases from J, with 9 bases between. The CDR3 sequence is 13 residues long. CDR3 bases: TGTGCCAGCAGCGTTACAGGGACCACTGAAGCTTTCTTT. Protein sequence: CASSVTGTTEAFF.

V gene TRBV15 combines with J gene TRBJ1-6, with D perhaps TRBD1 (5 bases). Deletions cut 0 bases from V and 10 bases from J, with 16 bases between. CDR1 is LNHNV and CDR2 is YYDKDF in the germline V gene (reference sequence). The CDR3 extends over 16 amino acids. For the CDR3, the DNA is TGTGCCACCAGCAGAGATTTGGGACTTGTTCGGTCACCCCTCCACTTT. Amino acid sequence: CATSRDLGLVRSPLHF.

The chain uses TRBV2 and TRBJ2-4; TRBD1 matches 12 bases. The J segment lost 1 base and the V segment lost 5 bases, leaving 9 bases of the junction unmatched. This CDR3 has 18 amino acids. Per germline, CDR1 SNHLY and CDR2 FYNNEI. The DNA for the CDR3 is TGTGCCAGCAGTACCGGGACAGGGGGCGATGGGGCCAAAAACATTCAGTACTTC. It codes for CASSTGTGGDGAKNIQYF.

CDR3 residues: CASSLGAGARYEQYV. The DNA for the CDR3 is TGTGCCAGCAGCTTGGGAGCGGGGGCCCGGTATGAGCAGTACGTC. This rearrangement joins TRBV5-4 to TRBJ2-7, with 8 bases identical to TRBD2. J was trimmed by 7 bases and V by 0 bases; bases with no gene match: 9. The CDR3 runs 15 residues. Germline lookup yields CDR1 SGHNT and CDR2 YYREEE (reference sequence).

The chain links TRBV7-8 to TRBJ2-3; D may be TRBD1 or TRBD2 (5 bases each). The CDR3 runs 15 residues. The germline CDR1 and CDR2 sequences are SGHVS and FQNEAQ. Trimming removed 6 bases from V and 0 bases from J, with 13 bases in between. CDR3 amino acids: CASRAGGVSTDTQYF. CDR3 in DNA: TGTGCCAGCAGGGCTGGGGGAGTGAGCACAGATACGCAGTATTTT.

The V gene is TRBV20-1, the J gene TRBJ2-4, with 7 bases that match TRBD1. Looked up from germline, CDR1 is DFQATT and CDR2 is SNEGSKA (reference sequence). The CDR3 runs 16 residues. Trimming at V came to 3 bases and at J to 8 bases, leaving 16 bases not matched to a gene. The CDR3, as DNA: TGCAGTGCTAGCGGGATCGTAGGGGGCGAATTTGACATTCAGTACTTC. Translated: CSASGIVGGEFDIQYF.

This chain's CDR3 is CSARDRESRASYEQYV. The CDR3 nucleotides are TGCAGTGCTAGAGATCGGGAATCGAGGGCTTCCTACGAGCAGTACGTC. The chain is built from TRBV20-1 and TRBJ2-7; weak D call: TRBD2 (5 bases). The CDR3 contains 16 residues. Germline V gene sequence: CDR1 DFQATT, CDR2 SNEGSKA (reference sequence). The V end lost 0 bases, the J end lost 1 base, and 16 bases lay between the germline ends.

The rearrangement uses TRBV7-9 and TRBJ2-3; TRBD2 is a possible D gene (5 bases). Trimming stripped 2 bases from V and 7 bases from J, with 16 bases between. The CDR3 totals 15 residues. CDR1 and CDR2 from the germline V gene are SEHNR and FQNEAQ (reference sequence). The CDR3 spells CASSLSEAGRNTQYF. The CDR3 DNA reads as TGTGCCAGCAGCTTATCGGAGGCCGGACGGAATACGCAGTATTTT.

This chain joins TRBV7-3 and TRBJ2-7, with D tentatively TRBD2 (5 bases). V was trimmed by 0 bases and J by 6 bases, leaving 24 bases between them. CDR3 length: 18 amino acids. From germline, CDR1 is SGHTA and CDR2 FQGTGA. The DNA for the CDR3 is TGTGCCAGCAGCTTAACGTGGCGGGTGGAATGTACTACGTTCGAGCAGTACGTC. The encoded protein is CASSLTWRVECTTFEQYV.

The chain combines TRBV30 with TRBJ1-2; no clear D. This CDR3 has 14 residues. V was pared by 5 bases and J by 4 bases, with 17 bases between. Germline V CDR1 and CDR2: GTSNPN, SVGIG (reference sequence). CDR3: CAWQPVGAGYGYTF. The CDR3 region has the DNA TGTGCCTGGCAACCCGTCGGAGCGGGCTATGGCTACACCTTC.

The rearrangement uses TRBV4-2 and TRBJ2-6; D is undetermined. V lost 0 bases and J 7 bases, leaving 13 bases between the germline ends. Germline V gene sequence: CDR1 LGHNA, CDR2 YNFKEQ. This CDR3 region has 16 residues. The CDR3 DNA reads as TGTGCCAGCAGCCAAGATAGGTGGGGTCTCGCCAACGTCCTGACTTTC. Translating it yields CASSQDRWGLANVLTF.

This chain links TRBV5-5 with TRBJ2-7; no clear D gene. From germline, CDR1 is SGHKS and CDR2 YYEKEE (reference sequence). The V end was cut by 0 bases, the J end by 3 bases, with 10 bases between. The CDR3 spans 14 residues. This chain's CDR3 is CASSLDESYYEQYF. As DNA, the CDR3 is TGTGCCAGCAGCTTGGACGAGAGTTACTACGAGCAGTACTTC.

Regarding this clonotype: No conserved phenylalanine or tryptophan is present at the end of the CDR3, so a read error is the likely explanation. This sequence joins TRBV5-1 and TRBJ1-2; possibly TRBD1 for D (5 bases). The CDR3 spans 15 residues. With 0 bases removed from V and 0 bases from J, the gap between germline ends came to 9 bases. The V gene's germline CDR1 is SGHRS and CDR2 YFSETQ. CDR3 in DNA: TGCGCCAGCAGCTTGGGGCAGGGAGCTAACTATGGCTACACCTAC. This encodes CASSLGQGANYGYTY.

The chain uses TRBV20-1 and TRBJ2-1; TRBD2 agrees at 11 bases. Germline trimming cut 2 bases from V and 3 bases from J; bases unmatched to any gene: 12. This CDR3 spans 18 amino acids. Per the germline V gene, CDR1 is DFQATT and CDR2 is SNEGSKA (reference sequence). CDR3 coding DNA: TGCAGTGCTAGAAGAAGGAGTCCCGGGACTAGCGGCTACAATGAGCAGTTCTTC. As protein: CSARRRSPGTSGYNEQFF.

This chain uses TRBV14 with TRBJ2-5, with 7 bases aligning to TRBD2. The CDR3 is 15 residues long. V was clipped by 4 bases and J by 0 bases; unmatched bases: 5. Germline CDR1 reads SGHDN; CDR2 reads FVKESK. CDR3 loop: CASSRSAGNQETQYF. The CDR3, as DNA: TGTGCCAGCAGCCGCTCAGCGGGGAACCAAGAGACCCAGTACTTC.

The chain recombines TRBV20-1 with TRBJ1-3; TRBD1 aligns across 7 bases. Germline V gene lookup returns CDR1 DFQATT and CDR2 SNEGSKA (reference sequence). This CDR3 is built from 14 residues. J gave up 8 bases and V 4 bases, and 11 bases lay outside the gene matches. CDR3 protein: CSATLNRGADTIYF. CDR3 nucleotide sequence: TGCAGTGCTACCCTTAACAGGGGCGCGGACACCATATATTTT.

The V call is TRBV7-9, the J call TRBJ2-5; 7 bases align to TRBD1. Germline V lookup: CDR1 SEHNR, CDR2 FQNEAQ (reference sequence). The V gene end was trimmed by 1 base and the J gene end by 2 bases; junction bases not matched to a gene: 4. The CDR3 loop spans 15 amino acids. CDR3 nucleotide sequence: TGTGCCAGCAGCTTAGGTCCGACAGGGCAAGAGACCCAGTACTTC. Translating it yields CASSLGPTGQETQYF.

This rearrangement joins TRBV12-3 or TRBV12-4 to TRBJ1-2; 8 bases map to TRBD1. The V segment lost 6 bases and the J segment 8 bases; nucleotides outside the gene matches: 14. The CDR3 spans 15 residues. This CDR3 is CASRVPGQAVWGYTF. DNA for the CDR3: TGTGCCAGCAGGGTCCCGGGACAGGCGGTCTGGGGCTACACCTTC.

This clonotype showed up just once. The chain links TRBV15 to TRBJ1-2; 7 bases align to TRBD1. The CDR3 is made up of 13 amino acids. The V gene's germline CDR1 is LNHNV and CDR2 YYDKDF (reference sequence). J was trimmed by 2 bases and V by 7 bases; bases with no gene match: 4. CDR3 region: CATTTGVNYGYTF. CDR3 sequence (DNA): TGTGCCACCACAACAGGGGTCAACTATGGCTACACCTTC.

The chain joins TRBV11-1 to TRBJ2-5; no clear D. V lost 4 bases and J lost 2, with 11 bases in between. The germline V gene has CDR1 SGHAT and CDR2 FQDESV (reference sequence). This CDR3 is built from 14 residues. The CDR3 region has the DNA TGTGCCAGCAGCTCCCTGGACGGTCAAGAGACCCAGTACTTC. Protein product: CASSSLDGQETQYF.

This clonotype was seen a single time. CDR3 coding DNA: TGTGCCAGCTGGGACGGAACCGGGGAGCTGTTTTTT. Translation: CASWDGTGELFF. The rearrangement links TRBV6-6 to TRBJ2-2; D might be TRBD1 or TRBD2, each matching 5 bases. In germline, CDR1 is MNHNY, CDR2 SVGAGI (reference sequence). The CDR3 spans 12 residues. The germline V and J ends were trimmed by 8 bases and 5 bases, with 9 bases remaining between them.

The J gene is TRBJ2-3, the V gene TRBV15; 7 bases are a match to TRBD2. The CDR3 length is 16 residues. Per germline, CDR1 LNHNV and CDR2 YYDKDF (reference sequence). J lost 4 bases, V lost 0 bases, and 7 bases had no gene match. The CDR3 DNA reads TGTGCCACCAGCAGAGATATTGGGGGAGGGCCAGATACGCAGTATTTT. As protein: CATSRDIGGGPDTQYF.

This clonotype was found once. The CDR3 region is CSVQRGGSGELFF. CDR3 DNA: TGCAGCGTTCAACGGGGGGGCTCCGGGGAGCTGTTTTTT. J is TRBJ2-2 and V is TRBV29-1; 8 nucleotides match TRBD2. The CDR3 length is 13 residues. Unmatched junction bases numbered 5, after V lost 5 bases and J lost 6 bases. Germline values: CDR1 SQVTM, CDR2 ANQGSEA.

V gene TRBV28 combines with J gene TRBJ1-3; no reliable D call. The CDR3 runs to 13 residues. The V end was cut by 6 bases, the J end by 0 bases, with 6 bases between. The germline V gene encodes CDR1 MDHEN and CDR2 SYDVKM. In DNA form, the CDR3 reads TGTGCCAGCAGGTACAGCTCTGGAAACACCATATATTTT. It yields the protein CASRYSSGNTIYF.

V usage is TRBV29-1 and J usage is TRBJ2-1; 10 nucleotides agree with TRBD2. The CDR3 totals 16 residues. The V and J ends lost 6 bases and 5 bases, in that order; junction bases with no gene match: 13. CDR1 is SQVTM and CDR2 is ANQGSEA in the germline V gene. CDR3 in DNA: TGCAGCGTAGGGCTAGCGGGAGTTGAAACCGACAATGAGCAGTTCTTC. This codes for CSVGLAGVETDNEQFF.